The 24 T cell receptor beta chains below come from one sample, sequenced in a study of immune evolution from preneoplasia to lung adenocarcinoma. Only in-frame clones appear in the TCRdb table, and some are missing; sequencing was by immunoSEQ multiplex PCR. The table lists roughly 3,900 clones, roughly 77% of them singletons. Sequenced: FFPE invasive lung adenocarcinoma tissue. Every receptor here comes from a person aged 70 to 80 with invasive lung adenocarcinoma. Some clones in this sample may be carry-over from other donors' samples.

DNA of the CDR3: TGTGCCAGCAGCGGACAGGGGGCCTACGAGCAGTACTTC. It encodes CASSGQGAYEQYF. The V and J genes are TRBV9 and TRBJ2-7; 9 bases are shared with TRBD1. V was clipped by 3 bases and J by 2 bases; unmatched bases: 0. The CDR3 is 13 residues long. Per the germline V gene, CDR1 is SGDLS and CDR2 is YYNGEE.

The chain uses TRBV30 and TRBJ1-1; 8 bases fit TRBD1. CDR1 is GTSNPN, CDR2 SVGIG, per germline (reference sequence). The trim removed 3 bases at V and 4 bases at J, leaving 7 bases unmatched. This CDR3 has 14 residues. CDR3 nucleotide sequence: TGTGCCTGGAGAAACAGGGGGAAGTTCACTGAAGCTTTCTTT. Amino acid sequence: CAWRNRGKFTEAFF.

This chain links TRBV28 with TRBJ2-1; D tentatively reads TRBD1 or TRBD2 (5 bases each). This CDR3 spans 14 amino acids. Trimming took 2 bases from V and 4 from J, leaving 9 bases between them. The germline V gene has CDR1 MDHEN and CDR2 SYDVKM. The CDR3, as DNA: TGTGCCAGCAGTTTAGGGGACCGTTACAATGAGCAGTTCTTC. It yields the protein CASSLGDRYNEQFF. Using reference TRBV28 and TRBJ2-1 for the parts outside the CDR3, the full variable domain is DVKVTQSSRYLVKRTGEKVFLECVQDMDHENMFWYRQDPGLGLRLIYFSYDVKMKEKGDIPEGYSVSREKKERFSLILESASTNQTSMYLCASSLGDRYNEQFFGPGTRLTVL.

The chain has TRBV7-3 and TRBJ2-1; TRBD1 aligns across 9 bases. CDR3 length equals 15 residues. Per the germline V gene, CDR1 is SGHTA and CDR2 is FQGTGA. V was clipped by 3 bases and J by 8 bases; unmatched bases: 8. The CDR3 DNA follows: TGTGCCAGCAGCTTTCGACAGGGGGTTTTCGATGAGCAGTTCTTC. Protein product: CASSFRQGVFDEQFF.

The rearrangement uses TRBV28 and TRBJ2-3; 7 bases fit TRBD1. The CDR3 is made up of 17 amino acids. The germline V gene encodes CDR1 MDHEN and CDR2 SYDVKM. The junction had 14 bases not matched to a gene; V was cut back by 2 bases and J by 6 bases. This chain's CDR3 is CASSLEELGGPQDTQYF. The CDR3 bases are TGTGCCAGCAGTTTAGAGGAACTAGGGGGCCCCCAGGATACGCAGTATTTT.

This clone turned up a few times. The chain uses TRBV29-1 and TRBJ1-5, with a weak D call TRBD1 (5 bases). Germline V gene lookup returns CDR1 SQVTM and CDR2 ANQGSEA. Between the trimmed V and J ends, which lost 5 bases and 1 base, there was a span of 9 bases. The CDR3 has 13 residues. CDR3 sequence reads: CSVRAGSNQPQHF. The CDR3 region has the DNA TGCAGCGTTCGTGCAGGGAGCAATCAGCCCCAGCATTTT.

CDR3 nucleotides: TGTGCCAGCAGTGACTCGGTTCCACCCCCCCGCGAGCAGTACTTC. This codes for CASSDSVPPPREQYF. This sequence joins TRBV6-4 and TRBJ2-7, with D unresolved. CDR3 length equals 15 residues. Germline assignment: CDR1 MRHNA and CDR2 SNTAGT. The V end lost 0 bases, the J end lost 6 bases, and 15 bases lay between the germline ends.

The chain couples TRBV6-4 to TRBJ2-1, with a tentative D call TRBD1 (5 bases). Germline-derived CDR1 and CDR2 are MRHNA and SNTAGT. The V end was cut by 6 bases, the J end by 7 bases, with 10 bases between. The CDR3 totals 12 residues. CDR3 sequence reads: CASRWQGNEQFF. In nucleotides, the CDR3 is TGTGCCAGCAGATGGCAGGGAAATGAGCAGTTCTTC.

This clone occurred a few times. The V and J genes are TRBV10-2 and TRBJ2-5; D is uncertain. Per germline, CDR1 WSHSY and CDR2 SAAADI. The CDR3 spans 14 residues. Trimming stripped 8 bases from V and 5 bases from J, with 18 bases between. The CDR3 nucleotides read TGCGCCAGCGCGGCCCAGGCTTATGGGGAGACCCAGTACTTC. Amino acids: CASAAQAYGETQYF.

This sequence joins TRBV2 and TRBJ1-2; D ambiguous. CDR3 length equals 15 residues. V was cut by 5 bases and J by 1 base, with 14 bases left in between. Looked up from germline, CDR1 is SNHLY and CDR2 is FYNNEI. In DNA form, the CDR3 reads TGTGCCAGCAGTCCCAACTATGGTGTTAACTATGGCTACACCTTC. Amino acids: CASSPNYGVNYGYTF.

The V and J genes are TRBV7-8 and TRBJ2-1; 10 bases line up with TRBD1. The J segment lost 7 bases and the V segment lost 3 bases, leaving 6 bases of the junction unmatched. Germline CDR1 and CDR2: SGHVS and FQNEAQ. This CDR3 is built from 15 residues. Here the CDR3 reads CASSLTGGEGNEQFF. Written as DNA, the CDR3 is TGTGCCAGCAGCTTGACAGGGGGCGAGGGTAATGAGCAGTTCTTC.

V and J are TRBV2 and TRBJ2-1; possible D gene TRBD2, 5 bases. This CDR3 is 12 amino acids long. Germline assignment: CDR1 SNHLY and CDR2 FYNNEI. Trimming stripped 6 bases from V and 6 bases from J, with 9 bases between. CDR3 amino acids: CASRIEGNEQFF. As DNA, the CDR3 is TGTGCCAGCAGGATAGAGGGCAATGAGCAGTTCTTC.

CDR3 nucleotide sequence: TGTGCCAGCGGAGACAGGACTCTCGGAGGCTACACCTTC. Amino acids: CASGDRTLGGYTF. This sequence joins TRBV6-5 and TRBJ1-2, with D possibly being TRBD1 (6 bases). There are 13 residues in the CDR3. CDR1 and CDR2 from the germline V gene are MNHEY and SVGAGI. V lost 8 bases, J lost 8 bases, and 18 bases lay in between.

The CDR3 DNA reads TGTGCCAGCAGTCGACAGGCAGAAGCTTTCTTT. Translated: CASSRQAEAFF. The chain couples TRBV28 to TRBJ1-1; maybe TRBD1 (6 bases). The CDR3 loop spans 11 amino acids. Trimming stripped 5 bases from V and 8 bases from J, with 9 bases between. Germline values: CDR1 MDHEN, CDR2 SYDVKM.

The V gene is TRBV11-3, the J gene TRBJ2-5; a possible D gene is TRBD1 (6 bases). Trimming shortened V by 5 bases and J by 5 bases, and 18 bases separated the two germline ends. CDR1 is SGHNT and CDR2 is YENEEA in the germline V gene. The CDR3 has 15 residues. This CDR3 is CASSPGTTRGETQYF. In nucleotides, the CDR3 is TGTGCCAGCAGCCCCGGGACAACTCGGGGTGAGACCCAGTACTTC.

The genes are TRBV28 and TRBJ2-3; a weak D match, TRBD2 (5 bases). Trimming took off 7 bases at V and 2 bases at J, with 19 bases between the two ends. The germline V gene encodes CDR1 MDHEN and CDR2 SYDVKM. CDR3 length equals 16 residues. The CDR3 sequence is CASTLGRTPDTDTQYF. The CDR3 nucleotides are TGTGCCAGCACCCTAGGCCGGACTCCAGACACAGATACGCAGTATTTT. The full variable domain, completed using reference TRBV28 and TRBJ2-3, is DVKVTQSSRYLVKRTGEKVFLECVQDMDHENMFWYRQDPGLGLRLIYFSYDVKMKEKGDIPEGYSVSREKKERFSLILESASTNQTSMYLCASTLGRTPDTDTQYFGPGTRLTVL.

The chain is built from TRBV7-8 and TRBJ2-1; D might be TRBD1 (5 bases). This CDR3 region has 14 residues. Trimming took 3 bases from V and 2 from J, leaving 8 bases between them. Germline CDR1 SGHVS, CDR2 FQNEAQ. The CDR3 reads CASSFAGTYNEQFF. CDR3 DNA sequence: TGTGCCAGCAGCTTCGCAGGGACCTACAATGAGCAGTTCTTC.

This clone was found a few times. This rearrangement joins TRBV11-2 to TRBJ2-1, with D maybe TRBD2 (6 bases). The CDR3 length is 19 residues. Trimming shortened V by 5 bases and J by 6 bases, and 29 bases separated the two germline ends. The germline V gene has CDR1 SGHAT and CDR2 FQNNGV. CDR3 residues: CASSHTVYPGRERRNEQFF. The CDR3 DNA is TGTGCCAGCAGCCATACCGTGTACCCAGGGCGGGAACGACGCAATGAGCAGTTCTTC.

V usage is TRBV11-3 and J usage is TRBJ2-1; 11 bases match TRBD2. With V trimmed by 5 bases and J by 4 bases, 4 bases remained unmatched. The CDR3 has 15 residues. Germline V gives CDR1 SGHNT, CDR2 YENEEA. CDR3 in amino acids: CASSPLAGAYNEQFF. The CDR3 DNA reads TGTGCCAGCAGCCCACTAGCGGGGGCATACAATGAGCAGTTCTTC.

This chain links TRBV5-1 with TRBJ1-5; D may be TRBD1 (5 bases). V lost 0 bases and J lost 4, with 11 bases in between. This CDR3 is built from 15 residues. Germline CDR1 SGHRS, CDR2 YFSETQ. The CDR3 sequence is CASSLGGTDNQPQHF. The CDR3 region has the DNA TGCGCCAGCAGCTTGGGGGGGACCGATAATCAGCCCCAGCATTTT.

The chain couples TRBV5-1 to TRBJ2-1, with D perhaps TRBD2 (7 bases). The V gene lost 4 bases and the J gene lost 8 bases, with 25 bases spanning the gap. The CDR3 loop spans 17 amino acids. Germline CDR1 reads SGHRS; CDR2 reads YFSETQ. The DNA for the CDR3 is TGCGCCAGCAGCCTCCCGGGCGGGGGCCCCCTAAGGGATGAGCAGTTCTTC. Its translation: CASSLPGGGPLRDEQFF.

This clone was counted a single time. The rearrangement joins TRBV10-1 to TRBJ2-7; D not resolved. The V end lost 0 bases, the J end lost 2 bases, and 5 bases lay between the germline ends. The CDR3 has 13 amino acids. Germline V gene sequence: CDR1 WNHNN, CDR2 SYGVQD (reference sequence). The CDR3 sequence is CASSESSAYEQYF. DNA for the CDR3: TGCGCCAGCAGTGAGTCGTCAGCCTACGAGCAGTACTTC.

This chain links TRBV6-5 with TRBJ1-1; maybe TRBD1 (5 bases). Germline CDR1 MNHEY, CDR2 SVGAGI. Deletions cut 6 bases from V and 0 bases from J, with 8 bases between. The CDR3 contains 13 residues. CDR3 residues: CASRTEMNTEAFF. The CDR3 DNA reads TGTGCCAGCAGGACAGAGATGAACACTGAAGCTTTCTTT.

A note on this clone: This could be a read error, since a much larger clone is one nucleotide away. Other DNA variants within this sample encode the same CDR3. The rearrangement uses TRBV5-4 and TRBJ2-5, with D perhaps matching TRBD1 or TRBD2 (5 bases each). This CDR3 is 16 amino acids long. V lost 4 bases and J lost 0, with 16 bases in between. CDR1 SGHNT and CDR2 YYREEE come from the germline V gene (reference sequence). The CDR3 sequence: CASSGGTSANQETQYF. The CDR3 DNA follows: TGTGCCAGCAGCGGGGGAACCAGCGCTAACCAAGAGACCCAGTACTTC.